Each of the 8 T cell receptor beta chains below was sequenced from the same sample in a study of shared clonotypes between healthy human individuals. In the naive CD8 group, cells lacked CD45RO and were positively selected for CCR7, so terminally differentiated effector memory CD45RA+ cells were left out. Sequenced by immunoSEQ multiplex PCR; TCRdb stores in-frame clones only, minus some. The sample lists roughly 2,000,000 clones, about 94% occurring once. The specimen sequenced was naive CD8+ T cells sorted from blood. These receptors were collected from a man younger than 35 in good health.

The chain links TRBV9 to TRBJ2-3; 7 bases are shared with TRBD2. The germline gives CDR1 SGDLS, CDR2 YYNGEE. The CDR3 has 15 residues. With V trimmed by 3 bases and J by 0 bases, 4 bases remained unmatched. DNA of the CDR3: TGTGCCAGCAGCGGCGGGAGTACCAGCACAGATACGCAGTATTTT. Translation: CASSGGSTSTDTQYF. Combining the CDR3 with reference TRBV9 and TRBJ2-3 gives the whole variable domain DSGVTQTPKHLITATGQRVTLRCSPRSGDLSVYWYQQSLDQGLQFLIQYYNGEERAKGNILERFSAQQFPDLHSELNLSSLELGDSALYFCASSGGSTSTDTQYFGPGTRLTVL.

The chain couples TRBV4-2 to TRBJ2-7; D is uncertain. V was pared by 2 bases and J by 7 bases, with 12 bases between. The CDR3 covers 13 residues. Germline CDR1 reads LGHNA; CDR2 reads YNFKEQ. In DNA, the CDR3 is TGTGCCAGCAGCCAATTAGGCTCCGGGGAGCAGTACTTC. Protein product: CASSQLGSGEQYF.

The sample holds one count of this clone. This rearrangement joins TRBV6-5 to TRBJ1-4; 7 bases match TRBD1. Germline CDR1 MNHEY, CDR2 SVGAGI. CDR3 length: 15 residues. Losses at the gene ends were 5 bases for V and 4 bases for J; bases not matched to a gene: 7. The CDR3 nucleotides are TGTGCCAGCAGTCCCCCGGGACAGAGTAATGAAAAACTGTTTTTT. It is translated as CASSPPGQSNEKLFF.

The chain couples TRBV7-8 to TRBJ1-5; D unclear. Between the trimmed V and J ends, which lost 1 base and 2 bases, there was a span of 6 bases. Germline V CDR1 and CDR2: SGHVS, FQNEAQ. CDR3 length: 14 residues. In DNA form, the CDR3 reads TGTGCCAGCAGCTTAGAAGAGGGCAATCAGCCCCAGCATTTT. It encodes CASSLEEGNQPQHF.

This chain joins TRBV15 and TRBJ2-1; 16 nucleotides line up with TRBD2. The CDR3 covers 18 residues. Per the germline V gene, CDR1 is LNHNV and CDR2 is YYDKDF (reference sequence). Losses at the gene ends were 3 bases for V and 4 bases for J; bases not matched to a gene: 6. The DNA for the CDR3 is TGTGCCACCAGCAGGCCGGGACTAGCGGGGGGGGGTTACAATGAGCAGTTCTTC. It codes for CATSRPGLAGGGYNEQFF.

The chain couples TRBV9 to TRBJ2-5; D perhaps matches TRBD2 (6 bases). The germline gives CDR1 SGDLS, CDR2 YYNGEE. CDR3 length: 13 residues. Trimming cost V 4 bases and J 2 bases, with 9 bases left between them. In DNA, the CDR3 is TGTGCCAGCAGCCCGCGGGGTCAAGAGACCCAGTACTTC. This codes for CASSPRGQETQYF.

The gene calls are TRBV27 and TRBJ2-7; 15 bases align to TRBD2. This CDR3 has 23 residues. The germline V gene encodes CDR1 MNHEY and CDR2 SMNVEV (reference sequence). V was clipped by 4 bases and J by 0 bases; unmatched bases: 22. CDR3 loop: CASSSGLAGGALPRGDGSYEQYF. CDR3 sequence (DNA): TGTGCCAGCAGTTCTGGACTAGCGGGGGGGGCACTTCCTAGGGGCGACGGCTCCTACGAGCAGTACTTC.

The CDR3 nucleotides read TGTGCCAGCAGTGAATATAATAACAGGGGATACGAGCAGTACTTC. Its translation is CASSEYNNRGYEQYF. This chain uses TRBV25-1 with TRBJ2-7; 7 bases fit TRBD1. V lost 0 bases, J lost 4 bases, and 6 bases stayed unmatched. CDR1 is MGHDK and CDR2 is SYGVNS in the germline V gene. CDR3 length: 15 amino acids.